The 4 T cell receptor beta chains below were found in one sample sequenced in a study of human T cells and chemical hapten exposure. TCRdb analysed the RACE reads with MiXCR anew, one entry per CDR3 protein. The sample lists more than 250,000 distinct CDR3 sequences; 7.7% were seen once. Time point indicated: pre-sensitization, week 0. The treatment was: therapeutic diphenylcyclopropenone sensitization with weekly scalp DPC. The sequencing here drew on whole blood, taken in connection with sensitization to the hapten diphenylcyclopropenone (DPC). These TCRs come from a man aged 18 to 29 with alopecia areata. Some clones in this sample may be carry-over from other donors' samples.

This clonotype has only a few counts. The chain is built from TRBV2 and TRBJ2-7, with TRBD1 as a possible D gene (6 bases). Trimming stripped 5 bases from V and 11 bases from J, with 19 bases between. There are 13 residues in the CDR3. Germline V gene data show CDR1 as SNHLY and CDR2 as FYNNEI. The CDR3 reads CASSYGTPNSEYF. The CDR3 DNA reads as TGTGCCAGCAGTTATGGGACACCCAACTCGGAGTACTTC.

The chain uses TRBV5-1 and TRBJ1-6; D may be TRBD1 (5 bases). Trimming cost V 6 bases and J 9 bases, with 16 bases left between them. This CDR3 is 14 amino acids long. Germline V gene data show CDR1 as SGHRS and CDR2 as YFSETQ. DNA for the CDR3: TGCGCCAGCAAATGGGGCGACCAAGGTTCACCCCTCCACTTT. Its translation: CASKWGDQGSPLHF.

The chain recombines TRBV5-1 with TRBJ1-2, with 8 bases matching TRBD1. The V segment lost 4 bases and the J segment 3 bases; nucleotides outside the gene matches: 5. CDR3 length equals 14 residues. Germline loops: CDR1 SGHRS, CDR2 YFSETQ. The CDR3 DNA sequence: TGCGCCAGCAGCCCCTCGACAGGGGACTATGGCTACACCTTC. Translated, it gives CASSPSTGDYGYTF. Based on the CDR3 plus reference TRBV5-1 and TRBJ1-2, the full variable domain is KAGVTQTPRYLIKTRGQQVTLSCSPISGHRSVSWYQQTPGQGLQFLFEYFSETQRNKGNFPGRFSGRQFSNSRSEMNVSTLELGDSALYLCASSPSTGDYGYTFGSGTRLTVV.

This clonotype has a count of ten or more. In DNA form, the CDR3 reads TGTGCCAGCAGTTTATGGGAGGGCAATCAGCCCCAGCATTTT. Its translation is CASSLWEGNQPQHF. The J gene is TRBJ1-5, the V gene TRBV12-3 or TRBV12-4; the D is unclear. The CDR3 contains 14 residues. Trimming removed 2 bases at V and 2 bases at J, with 7 bases between.